Following are 26 T cell receptor beta chains from one sample sequenced in a study of T cells in Graves' hyperthyroidism and ophthalmopathy. Regions amplified from RNA transcripts were the TCR beta CDR3 regions. HTBI primers were used for first-round RT-PCR of the TCR CDR3. TCRdb redid the calling of the multiplex PCR reads with MiXCR, one entry per CDR3 protein. This table holds more than 550,000 distinct CDR3 sequences, just under 45% found once. The specimen was peripheral blood or thyroid tissue (not recorded which). Every receptor here comes from an adult man with Graves' disease, either hyperthyroidism or ophthalmopathy (not recorded which).

This clonotype was observed many times. The chain links TRBV25-1 to TRBJ1-4, with a tentative D call TRBD1 (5 bases). Germline V CDR1 and CDR2: MGHDK, SYGVNS. The CDR3 runs 15 residues. Between the trimmed V and J ends, which lost 2 bases and 6 bases, there was a span of 13 bases. The DNA for the CDR3 is TGTGCCAGCAGTGAACCGGGACTGTCAGATGAAAAACTGTTTTTT. As protein: CASSEPGLSDEKLFF.

The genes are TRBV29-1 and TRBJ2-7; D perhaps matches TRBD1 (5 bases). The CDR3 loop spans 13 amino acids. Trimming removed 4 bases from V and 6 bases from J, with 16 bases in between. Germline V gives CDR1 SQVTM, CDR2 ANQGSEA. Here the CDR3 reads CSVGRQGQFEQYF. In DNA, the CDR3 is TGCAGCGTTGGTCGGCAAGGACAATTCGAGCAGTACTTC.

This clonotype showed up just a few times. This CDR3 is CASTPTVSNTEAFF. For the CDR3, the DNA is TGTGCCAGCACCCCGACAGTCTCGAACACTGAAGCTTTCTTT. This sequence joins TRBV6-5 and TRBJ1-1; D perhaps matches TRBD1 (5 bases). The CDR3 sequence is 14 residues long. Germline CDR1 reads MNHEY; CDR2 reads SVGAGI. The germline V and J ends were trimmed by 7 bases and 1 base, with 13 bases remaining between them.

This clonotype was detected many times. The chain combines TRBV15 with TRBJ1-2, with unresolved D. The germline CDR1 and CDR2 sequences are LNHNV and YYDKDF (reference sequence). The CDR3 has 14 residues. V was trimmed by 1 base and J by 2 bases, leaving 8 bases between them. CDR3 sequence reads: CATSRAQANYGYTF. DNA for the CDR3: TGTGCCACCAGCAGAGCCCAGGCCAACTATGGCTACACCTTC.

Worth noting for this clonotype: One end of the junction is discordant with germline, which a read error may explain. The V and J genes are TRBV7-8 and TRBJ2-5, with TRBD1 matching 9 bases. CDR3 length equals 17 residues. Germline CDR1 is SGHVS and CDR2 is FQNEAQ. The CDR3: CASSPWLVGQGGETLYF. DNA of the CDR3: TGTGCCAGCAGCCCATGGCTCGTGGGACAGGGCGGGGAGACCCTGTACTTC.

The rearrangement joins TRBV20-1 to TRBJ2-7, with D uncertain. V was shortened by 4 bases and J by 2 bases, with 9 bases between the two germline ends. The CDR3 is made up of 12 amino acids. Germline CDR1 reads DFQATT; CDR2 reads SNEGSKA (reference sequence). CDR3 sequence (DNA): TGCAGTGCTATGTACGAAGCCTACGAGCAGTACTTC. This sequence encodes CSAMYEAYEQYF.

As to this clonotype: A read error may explain this, as a much larger clone is one base away. The chain is built from TRBV29-1 and TRBJ1-2; no reliable D call. CDR1 and CDR2 (germline): SQVTM, ANQGSEA. V was trimmed by 7 bases and J by 9 bases, leaving 18 bases between them. This CDR3 is built from 12 residues. CDR3 in amino acids: CSAAPDSPSYTF. The CDR3, as DNA: TGCAGCGCCGCACCGGACTCCCCAAGCTACACCTTC.

The rearrangement joins TRBV2 to TRBJ1-2; 8 positions match TRBD1. The CDR3 is 13 amino acids. Germline V gene lookup returns CDR1 SNHLY and CDR2 FYNNEI. V was pared by 6 bases and J by 4 bases, with 4 bases of the junction left unmatched. CDR3 DNA sequence: TGTGCCAGCAGGGGACAGGACGGCTATGGCTACACCTTC. Its protein product is CASRGQDGYGYTF. The complete variable domain, with remaining parts taken from reference TRBV2 and TRBJ1-2, reads EPEVTQTPSHQVTQMGQEVILRCVPISNHLYFYWYRQILGQKVEFLVSFYNNEISEKSEIFDDQFSVERPDGSNFTLKIRSTKLEDSAMYFCASRGQDGYGYTFGSGTRLTVV.

The rearrangement joins TRBV7-2 to TRBJ2-5; 9 nucleotides agree with TRBD1. The CDR3 consists of 13 residues. Germline V CDR1 and CDR2: SGHTA, FQGNSA. V shed 11 bases, J shed 4 bases, and the junction held 8 bases outside the gene matches. CDR3 in DNA: TGTGCCTCCGACAGGGGGACGGGAGAGACCCAGTACTTC. This sequence encodes CASDRGTGETQYF.

In its sample, this clonotype was seen a few times. The V and J genes are TRBV4-1 and TRBJ2-7; 12 bases agree with TRBD2. The CDR3 runs to 15 residues. Germline loops: CDR1 MGHRA, CDR2 YSYEKL. V lost 4 bases to trimming and J lost 2 bases; unmatched junction nucleotides: 3. The CDR3 spells CASSRLAGGPYEQYF. The CDR3 DNA sequence: TGCGCCAGCAGCCGCCTAGCGGGAGGGCCCTACGAGCAGTACTTC.

This sequence joins TRBV7-9 and TRBJ2-5; TRBD1 matches at 11 bases. The trim removed 5 bases at V and 3 bases at J, leaving 8 bases unmatched. This CDR3 contains 16 residues. Germline V gene sequence: CDR1 SEHNR, CDR2 FQNEAQ (reference sequence). In DNA form, the CDR3 reads TGTGCCAGCAGCCACTTAAGGACAGGGGGCGAAGAGACCCAGTACTTC. Amino acid sequence: CASSHLRTGGEETQYF.

This clonotype was seen a handful of times. The chain combines TRBV7-8 with TRBJ1-6, with 8 bases identical to TRBD1. The length of the CDR3 is 14 residues. Germline V lookup: CDR1 SGHVS, CDR2 FQNEAQ. With 5 bases clipped from V and 6 bases from J, the junction kept 3 bases outside the gene matches. In nucleotides, the CDR3 is TGTGCCAGCAGCCCTCAGGGGGCTAATTCACCCCTCCACTTT. Protein: CASSPQGANSPLHF.

The chain employs TRBV29-1 and TRBJ1-2, with 10 bases matching TRBD1. The CDR3 spans 14 residues. With 8 bases clipped from V and 4 bases from J, the junction kept 10 bases outside the gene matches. Germline V lookup: CDR1 SQVTM, CDR2 ANQGSEA. DNA of the CDR3: TGCAGCTTCCTAGGGACAGGGGATTTCTATGGCTACACCTTC. Its protein product is CSFLGTGDFYGYTF.

This clonotype appeared many times. The V and J genes are TRBV2 and TRBJ1-5, with D tentatively TRBD1 (5 bases). CDR3 size: 15 residues. CDR1 is SNHLY, CDR2 FYNNEI, per germline. Trimming took 4 bases from V and 0 from J, leaving 10 bases between them. The CDR3 here is CASSGTQDSNQPQHF. The CDR3 bases are TGTGCCAGCAGTGGGACACAAGATAGCAATCAGCCCCAGCATTTT.

The V gene is TRBV6-1, the J gene TRBJ1-4; D is ambiguous. The germline V gene encodes CDR1 MNHNS and CDR2 SASEGT. V dropped 2 bases and J dropped 10 bases, with 11 bases sitting between them. The CDR3 runs 13 residues. The CDR3 spells CASSEWADGKLFF. CDR3 in DNA: TGTGCCAGCAGTGAATGGGCGGATGGAAAACTGTTTTTT.

The chain uses TRBV2 and TRBJ2-5; D perhaps matches TRBD1 (6 bases). V lost 0 bases to trimming and J lost 5 bases, with 10 bases between them. Germline V CDR1 and CDR2: SNHLY, FYNNEI. The CDR3 covers 14 residues. The CDR3 loop is CASSEAVQGETQYF. As DNA, the CDR3 is TGTGCCAGCAGTGAAGCAGTGCAGGGGGAGACCCAGTACTTC.

This clonotype was counted only a few times. The chain has TRBV5-1 and TRBJ1-5; unclear D gene. V was shortened by 0 bases and J by 3 bases, with 7 bases between the two germline ends. The CDR3 length is 14 residues. Germline CDR1 is SGHRS and CDR2 is YFSETQ. The CDR3 is CASSLDGVNQPQHF. The DNA for the CDR3 is TGCGCCAGCAGCTTGGACGGAGTCAATCAGCCCCAGCATTTT.

The rearrangement joins TRBV7-8 to TRBJ2-7; maybe TRBD2 (7 bases). Germline V gives CDR1 SGHVS, CDR2 FQNEAQ. The CDR3 is 15 amino acids. Trimming shortened V by 5 bases and J by 5 bases, and 19 bases separated the two germline ends. CDR3 in amino acids: CASSQKWGGGDEQYF. CDR3 sequence (DNA): TGTGCCAGCAGCCAGAAGTGGGGGGGGGGCGACGAGCAGTACTTC.

This clonotype was seen ten or more times. The chain is built from TRBV2 and TRBJ2-5; possible D gene TRBD2, 5 bases. The V gene's germline CDR1 is SNHLY and CDR2 FYNNEI. This CDR3 comprises 14 residues. Trimming took 3 bases from V and 5 from J, leaving 13 bases between them. The DNA for the CDR3 is TGTGCCAGCAGTGACTTTGGACTCACGGAGACCCAGTACTTC. Protein product: CASSDFGLTETQYF.

This clonotype has just a few counts. V gene TRBV7-4 combines with J gene TRBJ2-5, with 7 bases lining up with TRBD1. The DNA matches TRBJ2-7 better at its end, which makes the J call doubtful. CDR1 is SGHVT, CDR2 SQSDAQ, per germline. The CDR3 covers 14 residues. CDR3 amino acids: CASSFRDAGGEQYF. The CDR3 DNA sequence: TGTGCCAGCAGCTTCCGAGACGCAGGGGGCGAGCAGTACTTC.

The genes are TRBV25-1 and TRBJ2-3, with a tentative D call TRBD1 (6 bases). The CDR3 length is 12 residues. The germline V gene has CDR1 MGHDK and CDR2 SYGVNS. The V end lost 6 bases, the J end lost 4 bases, and 8 bases lay between the germline ends. The CDR3 nucleotides read TGTGCCAGCAGAGAGGGGGCAGATACGCAGTATTTT. Amino acids: CASREGADTQYF. Full variable domain (remainder filled in from reference TRBV25-1 and TRBJ2-3): EADIYQTPRYLVIGTGKKITLECSQTMGHDKMYWYQQDPGMELHLIHYSYGVNSTEKGDLSSESTVSRIRTEHFPLTLESARPSHTSQYLCASREGADTQYFGPGTRLTVL.

The rearrangement links TRBV2 to TRBJ1-4, with 9 bases matching TRBD1. The ends lost 8 bases at V and 8 bases at J; junction bases unmatched: 12. The CDR3 is 15 residues long. CDR1 and CDR2 from the germline V gene are SNHLY and FYNNEI. The CDR3 loop reads CASPPGQGLSEKLFF. Here the CDR3 DNA reads TGTGCCAGCCCCCCGGGACAGGGCTTAAGCGAAAAACTGTTTTTT.

V and J are TRBV9 and TRBJ1-4; D is possibly TRBD1 (5 bases). The germline gives CDR1 SGDLS, CDR2 YYNGEE. The CDR3 is made up of 14 amino acids. V lost 3 bases to trimming and J lost 5 bases, with 11 bases between them. CDR3 residues: CASSGGRGNEKLFF. The CDR3 bases are TGTGCCAGCAGCGGCGGGAGGGGAAATGAAAAACTGTTTTTT.

In regard to this clonotype: This may come from a read error, since a much larger clone is one base off. The chain links TRBV10-3 to TRBJ1-2, with D unclear. This CDR3 contains 13 residues. The V gene lost 10 bases and the J gene lost 2 bases, with 14 bases spanning the gap. Germline loops: CDR1 ENHRY, CDR2 SYGVKD. The CDR3 here is CASRTAENYGYTF. The CDR3 DNA follows: TGTGCCAGCAGGACGGCAGAGAACTATGGCTACACCTTC.

Regarding this clonotype: A read error may explain this, as a much larger clone is one base away. The chain is built from TRBV7-9 and TRBJ1-4; D unresolved. The CDR3 runs to 16 residues. The germline gives CDR1 SEHNR, CDR2 FQNEAQ (reference sequence). Between the trimmed V and J ends, which lost 5 bases and 6 bases, there was a span of 19 bases. The CDR3 DNA sequence: TGTGCCAGCAGCCGTACGGAGGGCAACGCTCATGAAAAACTGTTTTTT. Translated: CASSRTEGNAHEKLFF.

This clonotype appeared a few times. The chain uses TRBV2 and TRBJ1-5; D is unclear. V dropped 1 base and J dropped 6 bases, with 13 bases sitting between them. Germline V gives CDR1 SNHLY, CDR2 FYNNEI. CDR3 length equals 15 residues. CDR3 sequence: CASSEEARAAQPQHF. The CDR3 nucleotides read TGTGCCAGCAGTGAAGAGGCCCGAGCGGCTCAGCCCCAGCATTTT.